This TCR beta chain is from a study of shared clonotypes between healthy human individuals. TCRdb keeps only in-frame clones here, not all; method: immunoSEQ multiplex PCR. The sample lists some 1,100,000 clones; about 84% were seen once. This CDR3 is 13 amino acids long. V lost 5 bases to trimming and J lost 7 bases, with 14 bases between them. The germline CDR1 and CDR2 sequences are SGHAT and FQNNGV. Input material: memory CD4+ T cells from PBMCs. As to subset: CD45RA-negative fraction. The V and J genes are TRBV11-2 and TRBJ1-1; no firm D call. The sequence was obtained from a man between 18 and 29 years old in good health. Some clones in this sample may be carry-over from other donors' samples. The chain's CDR3 is CASSPRVTVEAFF. CDR3 DNA sequence: TGTGCCAGCAGCCCGAGAGTTACAGTTGAAGCTTTCTTT.